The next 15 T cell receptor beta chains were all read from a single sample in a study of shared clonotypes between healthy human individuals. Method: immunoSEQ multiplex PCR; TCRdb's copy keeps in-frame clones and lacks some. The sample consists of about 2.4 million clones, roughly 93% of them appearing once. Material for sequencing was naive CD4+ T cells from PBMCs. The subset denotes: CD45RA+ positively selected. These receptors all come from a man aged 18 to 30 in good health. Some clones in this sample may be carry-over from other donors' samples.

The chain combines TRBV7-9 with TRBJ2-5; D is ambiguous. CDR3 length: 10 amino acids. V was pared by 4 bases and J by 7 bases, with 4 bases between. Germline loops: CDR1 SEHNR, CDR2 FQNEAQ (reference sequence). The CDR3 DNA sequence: TGTGCCAGCAGCTCCACGACCCAGTACTTC. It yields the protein CASSSTTQYF.

For the CDR3, the DNA is TGTGCCAGCAGTTACTGGGACAGCACCGGGGAGCTGTTTTTT. It specifies CASSYWDSTGELFF. This chain links TRBV6-6 with TRBJ2-2; 7 bases map to TRBD1. This CDR3 region has 14 residues. Germline V lookup: CDR1 MNHNY, CDR2 SVGAGI (reference sequence). V gave up 1 base and J gave up 4 bases; unmatched junction bases: 0.

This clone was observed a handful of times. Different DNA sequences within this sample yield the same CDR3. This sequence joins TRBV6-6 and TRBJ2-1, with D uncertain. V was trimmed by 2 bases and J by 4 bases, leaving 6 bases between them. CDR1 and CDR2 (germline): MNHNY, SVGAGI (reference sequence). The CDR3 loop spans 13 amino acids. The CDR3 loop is CASSYDGYNEQFF. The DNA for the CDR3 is TGTGCCAGCAGTTACGACGGTTACAATGAGCAGTTCTTC.

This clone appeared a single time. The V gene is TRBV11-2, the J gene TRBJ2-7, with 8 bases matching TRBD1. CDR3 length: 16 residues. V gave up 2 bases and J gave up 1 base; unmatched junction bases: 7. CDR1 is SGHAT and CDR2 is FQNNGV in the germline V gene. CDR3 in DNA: TGTGCCAGCAGCTTATTGGGGACAGGAGCTTCCTACGAGCAGTACTTC. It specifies CASSLLGTGASYEQYF.

The CDR3 is CASSSGRWVYEQYF. The DNA for the CDR3 is TGTGCCAGCAGCTCGGGGCGGTGGGTCTACGAGCAGTACTTC. The rearrangement links TRBV7-2 to TRBJ2-7; TRBD1 or TRBD2 may be the D gene (5 bases each). Trimming cost V 4 bases and J 3 bases, with 13 bases left between them. The CDR3 runs 14 residues. Germline values: CDR1 SGHTA, CDR2 FQGNSA.

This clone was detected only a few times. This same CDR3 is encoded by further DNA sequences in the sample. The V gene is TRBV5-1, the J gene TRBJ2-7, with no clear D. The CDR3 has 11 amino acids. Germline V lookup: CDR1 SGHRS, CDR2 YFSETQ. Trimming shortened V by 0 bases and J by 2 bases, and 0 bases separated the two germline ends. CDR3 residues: CASSLAYEQYF. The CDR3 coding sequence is TGCGCCAGCAGCTTGGCCTACGAGCAGTACTTC.

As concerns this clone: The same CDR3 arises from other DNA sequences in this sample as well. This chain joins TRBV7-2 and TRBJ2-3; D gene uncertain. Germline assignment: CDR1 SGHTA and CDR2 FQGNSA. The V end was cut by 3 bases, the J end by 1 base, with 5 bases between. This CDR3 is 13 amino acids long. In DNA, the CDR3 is TGTGCCAGCAGCTTTGGAGGCACAGATACGCAGTATTTT. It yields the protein CASSFGGTDTQYF.

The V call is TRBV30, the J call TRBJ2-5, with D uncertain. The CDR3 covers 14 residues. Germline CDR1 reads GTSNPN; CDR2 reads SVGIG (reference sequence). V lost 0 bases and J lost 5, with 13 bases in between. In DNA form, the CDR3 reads TGTGCCTGGAGTGTAGGTAGCTCGTTTGAGACCCAGTACTTC. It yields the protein CAWSVGSSFETQYF.

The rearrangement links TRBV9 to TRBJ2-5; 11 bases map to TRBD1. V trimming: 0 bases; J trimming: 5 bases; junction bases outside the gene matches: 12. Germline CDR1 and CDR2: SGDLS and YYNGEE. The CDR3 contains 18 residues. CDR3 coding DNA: TGTGCCAGCAGCGTAGGACTGAATACGGGGGACAGGGGGGAGACCCAGTACTTC. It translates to CASSVGLNTGDRGETQYF.

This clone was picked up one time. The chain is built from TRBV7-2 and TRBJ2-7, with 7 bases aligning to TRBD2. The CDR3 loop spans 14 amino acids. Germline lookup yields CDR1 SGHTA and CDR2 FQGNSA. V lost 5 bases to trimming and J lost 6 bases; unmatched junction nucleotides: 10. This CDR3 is CASSPSGGRLEQYF. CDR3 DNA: TGTGCCAGCAGCCCAAGCGGCGGGAGACTCGAGCAGTACTTC.

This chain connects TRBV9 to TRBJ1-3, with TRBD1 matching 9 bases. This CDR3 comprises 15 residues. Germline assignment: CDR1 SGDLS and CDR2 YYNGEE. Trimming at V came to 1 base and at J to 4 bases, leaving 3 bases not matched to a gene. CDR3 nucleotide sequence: TGTGCCAGCAGCGTACGGGGACAGGGAGGAAACACCATATATTTT. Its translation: CASSVRGQGGNTIYF.

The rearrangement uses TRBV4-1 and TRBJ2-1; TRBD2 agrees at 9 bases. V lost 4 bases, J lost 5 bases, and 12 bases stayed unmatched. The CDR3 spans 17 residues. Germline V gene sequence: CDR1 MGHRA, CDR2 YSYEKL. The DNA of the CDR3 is TGCGCCAGCAGCCCCCTCGGGCGTGCGGGAGGGCACAATGAGCAGTTCTTC. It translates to CASSPLGRAGGHNEQFF.

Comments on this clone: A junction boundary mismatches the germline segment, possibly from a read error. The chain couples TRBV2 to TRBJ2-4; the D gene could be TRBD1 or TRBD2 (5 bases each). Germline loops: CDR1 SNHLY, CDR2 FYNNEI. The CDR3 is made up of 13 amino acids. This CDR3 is CASSEAAGTSGCF. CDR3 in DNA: TGTGCCAGCAGTGAAGCGGCCGGGACCTCGGGGTGCTTC.

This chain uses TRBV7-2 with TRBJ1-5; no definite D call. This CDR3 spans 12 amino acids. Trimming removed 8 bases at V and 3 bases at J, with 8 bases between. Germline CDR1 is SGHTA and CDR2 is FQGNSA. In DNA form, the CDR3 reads TGTGCCAGCCAAGACCCCAATCAGCCCCAGCATTTT. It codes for CASQDPNQPQHF.

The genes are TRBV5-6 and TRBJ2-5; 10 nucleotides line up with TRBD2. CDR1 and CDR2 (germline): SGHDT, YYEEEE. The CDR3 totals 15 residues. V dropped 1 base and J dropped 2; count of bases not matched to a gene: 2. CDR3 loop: CASSLLAGVQETQYF. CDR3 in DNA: TGTGCCAGCAGCTTGCTAGCGGGAGTTCAAGAGACCCAGTACTTC.